This TCR beta chain is drawn from a study of Graves' ophthalmopathy and Graves' hyperthyroidism. Exclusion applied to patients with other autoimmune diseases, uncontrolled infections, pregnancy or lactation. Study observations and caveats: Most expanded thyroid clonotypes above 0.001 frequency also appeared in blood.

This clonotype was counted ten times or more. Its cognate antigen is unknown. CDR1 is DFQATT, CDR2 SNEGSKA, per germline (reference sequence). The CDR3 runs to 18 residues. Trimming removed 1 base from V and 2 bases from J; junction bases left unmatched: 9. Transcripts of RNA were the source for amplifying TCR beta CDR3 regions. Second-round multiplex PCR followed a first-round RT-PCR using HTBI primers. TCRdb re-derived calls from the multiplex PCR reads in MiXCR, one entry per CDR3 protein. The data contain 350,000 or so distinct CDR3 sequences, 15% to 20% of them singletons. This TCR came from an adult man with Graves' ophthalmopathy. J is TRBJ2-5 and V is TRBV20-1, with 14 bases fitting TRBD2. Sequencing used peripheral blood. The CDR3 DNA is TGCAGTGCTAGAGCCATGACTAGCGGGGGGGATAAACAAGAGACCCAGTACTTC. Protein: CSARAMTSGGDKQETQYF.